This T cell receptor beta chain derives from a study of T-cell reconstitution after alpha-beta-depleted transplantation in children. Preparing the TCRbeta library involved the use of unique molecular identifiers. TCRdb passed the PCR reads through MiXCR, listing each CDR3 protein once. The sample yields more than 450,000 distinct CDR3 sequences, around 20% seen once. Germline-derived CDR1 and CDR2 are MNHEY and SMNVEV (reference sequence). This CDR3 region has 14 residues. The V end was cut by 4 bases, the J end by 5 bases, with 14 bases between. The material was PBMCs from the stem cell graft donor, obtained from the stem cell graft. The receptor comes from a human donor who donated a stem cell graft to a child with acute lymphoblastic leukemia. V gene TRBV27 combines with J gene TRBJ1-2; tentative D call: TRBD1 (5 bases). DNA of the CDR3: TGTGCCAGCAGTTCCGGGACGCAGCTATATGGCTACACCTTC. This encodes CASSSGTQLYGYTF.